The clone carrying this T cell receptor beta chain was detected a few times. Full-length variable regions came from constant-region reverse primers plus semi-nested Nested Universal Primer A PCR. Using its own MiXCR run on the 5' RACE reads, TCRdb lists one record per CDR3 protein. Seen here are over 45,000 distinct CDR3 sequences, less than 30% observed once, and the top ten hold roughly 2.2%. Cells sorted as Tregs were CD4+, CD25+ and CD127-/low. The CDR3 is 15 amino acids. Trimming shortened V by 5 bases and J by 1 base, and 11 bases separated the two germline ends. CDR1 SGHTA and CDR2 FQGNSA come from the germline V gene.

The rearrangement joins TRBV7-2 to TRBJ2-2; D tentatively fits TRBD1 or TRBD2 (5 bases each). The clonotype comes from a female donor with breast cancer. The specimen was tumor-infiltrating Tregs sorted from the breast tumor. The CDR3 protein is CASSPTRGNTGELFF. DNA of the CDR3: TGTGCCAGCAGCCCAACTAGGGGGAACACCGGGGAGCTGTTTTTT.